This T cell receptor (beta chain) was retrieved from a study of human T cells and chemical hapten exposure. MiXCR, applied by TCRdb to the RACE reads, yields one record per CDR3 protein. The sample lists approximately 90,000 distinct CDR3 sequences, over 8% occurring once. Trimming took 6 bases from V and 8 from J; bases not matched to a gene: 7. The CDR3 runs 13 residues. Per the germline V gene, CDR1 is MNHEY and CDR2 is SMNVEV (reference sequence). This clonotype was observed a handful of times. Time point indicated: healthy volunteer bleed at 2 weeks. Total RNA came from unfractionated whole blood.

This TCR was sampled from a female donor in good health. Some clones in this sample may be carry-over from other donors' samples. Sequenced: whole blood. V usage is TRBV27 and J usage is TRBJ1-3; 7 nucleotides line up with TRBD1. The CDR3 region is CASSLTGSDTIYF. The CDR3 DNA is TGTGCCAGCAGCTTGACAGGGTCGGACACCATATATTTT.